The clone carrying this TCR beta chain showed up many times. The target antigen is unknown. Donors were healthy Caucasian individuals from Russia aged roughly 6 to 95. Each sample used at least 6 million PBMCs. The CDR3 has 18 residues. V gave up 0 bases and J gave up 3 bases; unmatched junction bases: 6. The germline V gene has CDR1 LGHDT and CDR2 YNNKEL (reference sequence). Sample-barcoded 5' priming and a J-beta primer mix drove a second PCR of roughly 7 to 11 cycles. MiXCR, run by TCRdb on the 5' RACE reads, gives a single entry per CDR3 protein. The repertoire holds hundreds of thousands of distinct CDR3 sequences, with around 26% as singletons. The data stem from a study of blood T cells in healthy people across ages. Study conclusions and caveats: A greater number of naive CD4+ cells and higher diversity distinguished long-lived donors from aged donors. Leaving the PBMCs unsorted stopped any conclusive comparison of naive versus antigen-experienced cells.

Material: blood. V gene TRBV3-1 combines with J gene TRBJ2-3, with TRBD2 identical over 13 bases. The source is a woman at least 80 years old in good health. The CDR3 region has the DNA TGTGCCAGCAGCCAAGACGGACTAGCGGGGGTTATAACAGATACGCAGTATTTT. This encodes CASSQDGLAGVITDTQYF.